This T cell receptor (beta chain) was sequenced in a study of T cell responses to AZD1222 COVID-19 vaccine (dated by TCRdb to the early 2020s). Broadly, across the study: A total of 240 or so trial participants underwent TCR sequencing, of whom around 210 had received two doses of AZD1222 and 26 had received two doses of the MenACWY control vaccine. Trial participants were enrolled into age subgroups of 18-55, 56-69 and 70-plus years, which contained roughly 150, 30 and 60 TCR-sequenced participants, respectively.

Results and caveats for the whole study, not just this receptor: The 56-69-year group was small, and its depth increase did not reach significance, likely because of low power. Only five to seven AZD1222 recipients were SARS-CoV-2 seropositive at baseline, limiting conclusions about previously exposed vaccinees. The whole spike protein was spanned by vaccine-associated CD4 TCRs, and dominant responses were seen in regions 160-218 and 743-854. Because no day 14 peak-response samples were available, the repertoires could be characterized only after the peak T cell response. Nearly half of unique spike-specific TCRs reportedly recognized epitopes outside regions mutated in the B.1.351 and B.1.1.7 variants. Participants were mostly white British, with more females than males. The authors suggested clonal diversity may have been underestimated. Spike-specific TCR breadth and depth rose significantly after two AZD1222 doses compared with day 0 and with MenACWY recipients.

Reading from cysteine to phenylalanine, the CDR3 counts 13 amino acids. Kept here is only the CDR3 DNA, which spans 39 bases and is read in frame from base 1. V lost 6 bases and J lost 6 bases; the stretch between them is 14 bases long. CDR1 and CDR2 are drawn from the germline V gene: MNHEY, SVGEGT. The time point tag for this specimen amounts to: about 28 days (+/-7) after the second vaccine dose. AZD1222 recipients whose second dose came at about 4 weeks and those whose second dose came at about 12 weeks were combined into one group, since spike-specific TCR depth and breadth did not differ between the two schedules. The vaccinee samples were drawn from two UK trials, COV001 and COV002, one of which was a single-blind randomized controlled phase 2/3 trial testing AZD1222 (ChAdOx1 nCoV-19) in healthy adults. For TCRbeta chain sequencing, PBMC samples from trial participants were taken at day 0 and at day 28 after the second dose.

Turning to this clone: Its antigen target is currently unknown. No base qualities exist here, and no much larger clone lies one base off it.

The CDR3 regions of human TCRbeta chains were analyzed by immunosequencing. The study's own analysis went as follows. Repertoire TCRs were checked for matches against a reference library of SARS-CoV-2-specific TCRs that had been generated using the MIRA antigen-specificity platform. Breadth was defined as the fraction of unique TCRs that were SARS-CoV-2-associated. Depth was defined as the fraction of total T cells that were SARS-CoV-2-associated. Using the MIRA data, every spike-specific TCR was mapped to the spike region that the TCR reacted to and assigned to either a CD4 or a CD8 class. Log10-transformed breadth and depth values were compared by one-way ANOVA with Sidak's multiple comparisons tests. TCRdb took this table from immuneACCESS and kept in-frame rearrangements with V and J called. Such tables lack part of the clones; where checked against another copy, unresolved V genes explain under half of the gap, and the rest is unexplained. D and trimming come from the DNA, and the V and J calls and clone size come from that table. Present in this sample are 50,000 to 65,000 clones, about 88% of which were seen just once. 6.9% of the sample is held by the ten biggest clonotypes.

The V and J segments used are TRBV6-2 or TRBV6-3 and TRBJ1-2; tentative D gene TRBD1, with 5 bases matching. This clonotype was obtained from an adult who received the AZD1222 COVID-19 vaccine. The sequences come from peripheral blood, collected 28 days after the second AZD1222 dose. The CDR3 protein is CASSHRIEDGYTF. The DNA sequence is given as TGTGCCAGCAGCCACAGGATCGAGGATGGCTACACCTTC.